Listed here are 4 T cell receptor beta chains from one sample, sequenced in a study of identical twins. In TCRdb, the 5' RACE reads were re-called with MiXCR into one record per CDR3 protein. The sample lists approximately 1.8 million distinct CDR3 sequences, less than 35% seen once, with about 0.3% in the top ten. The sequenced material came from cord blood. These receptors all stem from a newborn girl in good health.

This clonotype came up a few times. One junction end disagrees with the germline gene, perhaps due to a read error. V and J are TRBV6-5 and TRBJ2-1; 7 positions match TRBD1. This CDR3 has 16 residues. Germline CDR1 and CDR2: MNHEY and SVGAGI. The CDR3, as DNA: TGTGCCAGCAGTAACTCACAGGGGTCAATACTCCATGAGCAGTTCTTC. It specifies CASSNSQGSILHEQFF.

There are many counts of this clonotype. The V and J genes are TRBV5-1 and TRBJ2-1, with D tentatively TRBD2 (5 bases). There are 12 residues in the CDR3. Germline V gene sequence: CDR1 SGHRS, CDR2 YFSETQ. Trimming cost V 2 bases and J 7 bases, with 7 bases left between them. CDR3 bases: TGCGCCAGCAGCTTCGAGGGAAATGAGCAGTTCTTC. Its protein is CASSFEGNEQFF. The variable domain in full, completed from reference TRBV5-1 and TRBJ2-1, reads KAGVTQTPRYLIKTRGQQVTLSCSPISGHRSVSWYQQTPGQGLQFLFEYFSETQRNKGNFPGRFSGRQFSNSRSEMNVSTLELGDSALYLCASSFEGNEQFFGPGTRLTVL.

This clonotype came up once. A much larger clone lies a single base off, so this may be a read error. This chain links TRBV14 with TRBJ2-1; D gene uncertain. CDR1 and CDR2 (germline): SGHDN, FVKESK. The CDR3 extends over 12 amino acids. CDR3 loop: CASSQFGNERFF. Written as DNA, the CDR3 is TGTGCCAGCAGCCAATTCGGCAATGAGCGGTTCTTC.

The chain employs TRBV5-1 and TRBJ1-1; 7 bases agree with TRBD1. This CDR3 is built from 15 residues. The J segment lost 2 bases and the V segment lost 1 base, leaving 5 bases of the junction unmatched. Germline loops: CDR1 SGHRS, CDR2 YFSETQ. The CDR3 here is CASSLMGQFNTEAFF. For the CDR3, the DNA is TGCGCCAGCAGCTTGATGGGACAGTTTAACACTGAAGCTTTCTTT.